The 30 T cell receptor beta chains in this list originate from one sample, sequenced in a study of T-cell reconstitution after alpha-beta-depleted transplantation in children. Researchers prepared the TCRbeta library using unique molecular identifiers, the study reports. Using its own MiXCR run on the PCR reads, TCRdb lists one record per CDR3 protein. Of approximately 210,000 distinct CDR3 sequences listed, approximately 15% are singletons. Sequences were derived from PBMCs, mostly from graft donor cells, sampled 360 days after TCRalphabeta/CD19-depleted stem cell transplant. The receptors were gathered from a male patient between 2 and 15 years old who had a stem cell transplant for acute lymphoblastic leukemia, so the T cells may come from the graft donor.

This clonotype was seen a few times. CDR3 in amino acids: CAISGDWGSAYEQYF. The CDR3 DNA reads as TGTGCCATCAGTGGAGATTGGGGCTCAGCCTACGAGCAGTACTTC. The V call is TRBV10-3, the J call TRBJ2-7, with D tentatively TRBD1 (5 bases). CDR3 length equals 15 residues. Looked up from germline, CDR1 is ENHRY and CDR2 is SYGVKD. Trimming stripped 4 bases from V and 2 bases from J, with 15 bases between.

CDR3 in amino acids: CASSLFVGANTGELFF. Written as DNA, the CDR3 is TGCGCCAGCAGCTTGTTCGTGGGGGCGAACACCGGGGAGCTGTTTTTT. The rearrangement links TRBV5-1 to TRBJ2-2; D could derive from TRBD1 or TRBD2 (5 bases each). V shed 1 base and J shed 0 bases, with 10 bases lying between them. The CDR3 covers 16 residues. In germline, CDR1 is SGHRS, CDR2 YFSETQ. Based on the CDR3 plus reference TRBV5-1 and TRBJ2-2, the full variable domain is KAGVTQTPRYLIKTRGQQVTLSCSPISGHRSVSWYQQTPGQGLQFLFEYFSETQRNKGNFPGRFSGRQFSNSRSEMNVSTLELGDSALYLCASSLFVGANTGELFFGEGSRLTVL.

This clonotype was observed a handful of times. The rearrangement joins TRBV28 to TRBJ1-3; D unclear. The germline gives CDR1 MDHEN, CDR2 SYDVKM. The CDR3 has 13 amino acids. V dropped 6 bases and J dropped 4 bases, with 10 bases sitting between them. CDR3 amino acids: CASSQPGGNTIYF. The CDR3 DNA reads TGTGCCAGCAGCCAACCGGGGGGAAACACCATATATTTT.

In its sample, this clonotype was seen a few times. This chain's CDR3 is CASSHSAGGGNEQFF. The DNA for the CDR3 is TGTGCCAGCAGCCACTCAGCGGGAGGCGGCAATGAGCAGTTCTTC. The V and J genes are TRBV28 and TRBJ2-1; 9 nucleotides match TRBD2. The CDR3 length is 15 residues. Looked up from germline, CDR1 is MDHEN and CDR2 is SYDVKM. The J segment lost 6 bases and the V segment lost 6 bases, leaving 9 bases of the junction unmatched.

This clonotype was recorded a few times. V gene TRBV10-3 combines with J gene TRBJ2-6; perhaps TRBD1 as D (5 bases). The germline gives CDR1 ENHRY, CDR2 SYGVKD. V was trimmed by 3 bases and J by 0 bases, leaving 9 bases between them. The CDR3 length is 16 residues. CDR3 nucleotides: TGTGCCATCAGTGAAGTAAGGGGCTCTGGGGCCAACGTCCTGACTTTC. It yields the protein CAISEVRGSGANVLTF.

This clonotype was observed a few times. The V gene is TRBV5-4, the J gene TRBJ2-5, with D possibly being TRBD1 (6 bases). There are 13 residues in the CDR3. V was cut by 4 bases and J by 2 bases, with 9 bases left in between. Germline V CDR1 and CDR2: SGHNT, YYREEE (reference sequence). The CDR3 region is CASSRTEQETQYF. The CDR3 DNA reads TGTGCCAGCAGCAGGACAGAACAAGAGACCCAGTACTTC.

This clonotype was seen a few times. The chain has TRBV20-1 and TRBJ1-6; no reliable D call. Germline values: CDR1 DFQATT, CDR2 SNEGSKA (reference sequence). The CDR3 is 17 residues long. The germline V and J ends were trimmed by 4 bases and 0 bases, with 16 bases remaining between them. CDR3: CSATMGGPSSYNSPLHF. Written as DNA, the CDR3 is TGCAGTGCTACCATGGGTGGCCCTAGCTCCTATAATTCACCCCTCCACTTT.

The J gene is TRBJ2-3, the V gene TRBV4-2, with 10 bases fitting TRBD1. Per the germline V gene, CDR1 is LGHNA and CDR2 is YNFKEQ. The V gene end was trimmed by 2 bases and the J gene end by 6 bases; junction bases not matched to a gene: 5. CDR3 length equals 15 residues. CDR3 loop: CASSQTDRGDDTQYF. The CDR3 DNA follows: TGTGCCAGCAGCCAAACGGACAGGGGGGATGATACGCAGTATTTT.

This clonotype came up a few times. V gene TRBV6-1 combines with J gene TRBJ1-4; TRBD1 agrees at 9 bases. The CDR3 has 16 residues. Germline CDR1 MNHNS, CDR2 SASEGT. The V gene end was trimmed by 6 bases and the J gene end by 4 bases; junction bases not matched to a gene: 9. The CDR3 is CASSQQGALNNEKLFF. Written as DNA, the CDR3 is TGTGCCAGCAGCCAACAGGGGGCTCTGAATAATGAAAAACTGTTTTTT.

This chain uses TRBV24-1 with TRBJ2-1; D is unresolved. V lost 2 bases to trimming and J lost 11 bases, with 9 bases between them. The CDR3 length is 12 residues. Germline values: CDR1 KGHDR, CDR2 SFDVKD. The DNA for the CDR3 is TGTGCCACCAGTGATTGGACGACCCAGCAGTTCTTC. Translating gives CATSDWTTQQFF.

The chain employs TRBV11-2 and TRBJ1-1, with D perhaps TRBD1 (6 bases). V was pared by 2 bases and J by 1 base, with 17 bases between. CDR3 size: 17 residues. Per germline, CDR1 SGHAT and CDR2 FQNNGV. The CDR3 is CASSLSALRGKNTEAFF. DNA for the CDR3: TGTGCCAGCAGCTTATCCGCCCTCAGGGGAAAGAACACTGAAGCTTTCTTT.

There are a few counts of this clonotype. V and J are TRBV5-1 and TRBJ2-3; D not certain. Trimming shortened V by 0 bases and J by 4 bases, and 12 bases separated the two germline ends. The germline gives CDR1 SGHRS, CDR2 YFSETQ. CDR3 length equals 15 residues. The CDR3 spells CASSLGVQQPDTQYF. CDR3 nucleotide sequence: TGCGCCAGCAGCTTGGGGGTGCAGCAACCAGATACGCAGTATTTT.

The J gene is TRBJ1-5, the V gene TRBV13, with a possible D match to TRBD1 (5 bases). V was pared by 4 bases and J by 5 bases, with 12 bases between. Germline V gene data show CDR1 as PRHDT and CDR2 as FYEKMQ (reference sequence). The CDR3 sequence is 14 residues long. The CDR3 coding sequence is TGTGCCAGCAGCTCCTCCAGGGATTATCAGCCCCAGCATTTT. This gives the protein CASSSSRDYQPQHF. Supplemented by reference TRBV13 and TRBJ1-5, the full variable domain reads AAGVIQSPRHLIKEKRETATLKCYPIPRHDTVYWYQQGPGQDPQFLISFYEKMQSDKGSIPDRFSAQQFSDYHSELNMSSLELGDSALYFCASSSSRDYQPQHFGDGTRLSIL.

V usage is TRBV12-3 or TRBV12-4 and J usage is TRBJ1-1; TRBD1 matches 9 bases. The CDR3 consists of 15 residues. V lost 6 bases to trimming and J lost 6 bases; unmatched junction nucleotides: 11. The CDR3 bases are TGTGCCAGCAGCAACTCCGGGACAGGGACCGCTGAAGCTTTCTTT. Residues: CASSNSGTGTAEAFF.

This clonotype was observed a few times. The CDR3 DNA sequence: TGTGCCAGCAGCCATGGACGTGGGGATAATGAAAAACTGTTTTTT. Amino acid sequence: CASSHGRGDNEKLFF. The genes are TRBV3-1 and TRBJ1-4, with unresolved D. Trimming stripped 3 bases from V and 4 bases from J, with 12 bases between. The CDR3 is 15 residues long. CDR1 is LGHDT and CDR2 is YNNKEL in the germline V gene (reference sequence).

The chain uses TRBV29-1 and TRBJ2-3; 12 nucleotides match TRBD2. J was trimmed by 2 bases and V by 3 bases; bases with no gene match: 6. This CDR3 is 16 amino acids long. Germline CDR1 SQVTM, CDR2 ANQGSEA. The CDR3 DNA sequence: TGCAGCGTTGAGGGGGGACTAGCGGGCTTCACAGATACGCAGTATTTT. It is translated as CSVEGGLAGFTDTQYF.

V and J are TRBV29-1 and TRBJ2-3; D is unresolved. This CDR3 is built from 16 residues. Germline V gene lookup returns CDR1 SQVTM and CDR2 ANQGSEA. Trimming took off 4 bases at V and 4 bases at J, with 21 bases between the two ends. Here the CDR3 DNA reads TGCAGCGTTGTTCGTTTTGGGCTTTCGGTTTCAGATACGCAGTATTTT. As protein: CSVVRFGLSVSDTQYF.

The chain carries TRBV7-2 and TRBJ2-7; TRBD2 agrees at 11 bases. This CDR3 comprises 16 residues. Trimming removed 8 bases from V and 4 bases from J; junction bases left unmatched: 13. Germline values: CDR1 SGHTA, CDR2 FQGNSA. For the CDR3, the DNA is TGTGCCAGCTGCCGAGATAGCGGGGGGGCCTCGTACGAGCAGTACTTC. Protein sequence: CASCRDSGGASYEQYF.

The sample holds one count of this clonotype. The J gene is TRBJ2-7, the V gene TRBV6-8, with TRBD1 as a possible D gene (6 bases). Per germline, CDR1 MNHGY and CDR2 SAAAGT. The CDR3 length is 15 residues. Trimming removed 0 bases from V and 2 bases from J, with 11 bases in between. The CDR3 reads CASSYSRDTAYEQYF. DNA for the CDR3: TGTGCCAGCAGTTACTCGAGGGACACAGCCTACGAGCAGTACTTC.

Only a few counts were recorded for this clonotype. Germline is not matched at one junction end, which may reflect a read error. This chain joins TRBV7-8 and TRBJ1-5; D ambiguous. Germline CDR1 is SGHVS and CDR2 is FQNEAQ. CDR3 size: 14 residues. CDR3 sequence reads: CATSLMGWSQPQHF. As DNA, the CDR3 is TGTGCCACCAGCTTAATGGGGTGGAGTCAGCCCCAGCATTTT.

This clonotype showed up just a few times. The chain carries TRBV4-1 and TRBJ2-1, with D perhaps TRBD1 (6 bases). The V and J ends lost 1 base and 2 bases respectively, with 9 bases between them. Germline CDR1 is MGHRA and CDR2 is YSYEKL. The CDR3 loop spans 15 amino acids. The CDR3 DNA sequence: TGCGCCAGCAGCCAAGGACAGGATACCTACAATGAGCAGTTCTTC. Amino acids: CASSQGQDTYNEQFF.

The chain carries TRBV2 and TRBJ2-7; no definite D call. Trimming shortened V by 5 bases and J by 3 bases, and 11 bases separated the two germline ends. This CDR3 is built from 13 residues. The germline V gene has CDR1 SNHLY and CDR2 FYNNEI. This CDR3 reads CASSTTQFYEQYF. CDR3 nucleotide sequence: TGTGCCAGCAGTACCACGCAGTTCTACGAGCAGTACTTC. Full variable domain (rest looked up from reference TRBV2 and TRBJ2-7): EPEVTQTPSHQVTQMGQEVILRCVPISNHLYFYWYRQILGQKVEFLVSFYNNEISEKSEIFDDQFSVERPDGSNFTLKIRSTKLEDSAMYFCASSTTQFYEQYFGPGTRLTVT.

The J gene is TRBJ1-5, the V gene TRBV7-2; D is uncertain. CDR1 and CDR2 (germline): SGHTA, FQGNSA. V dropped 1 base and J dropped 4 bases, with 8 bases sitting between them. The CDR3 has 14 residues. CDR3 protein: CASSLDRDNQPQHF. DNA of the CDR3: TGTGCCAGCAGCTTAGATAGGGATAATCAGCCCCAGCATTTT. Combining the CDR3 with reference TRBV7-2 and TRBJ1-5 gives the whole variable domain GAGVSQSPSNKVTEKGKDVELRCDPISGHTALYWYRQSLGQGLEFLIYFQGNSAPDKSGLPSDRFSAERTGGSVSTLTIQRTQQEDSAVYLCASSLDRDNQPQHFGDGTRLSIL.

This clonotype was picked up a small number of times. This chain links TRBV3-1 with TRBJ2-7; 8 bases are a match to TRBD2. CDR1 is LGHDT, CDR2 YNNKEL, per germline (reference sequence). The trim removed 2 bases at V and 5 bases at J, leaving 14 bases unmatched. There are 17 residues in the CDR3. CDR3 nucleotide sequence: TGTGCCAGCAGCCAATGGGGCCAGGGACTAGGAGGTCACGAGCAGTACTTC. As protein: CASSQWGQGLGGHEQYF.

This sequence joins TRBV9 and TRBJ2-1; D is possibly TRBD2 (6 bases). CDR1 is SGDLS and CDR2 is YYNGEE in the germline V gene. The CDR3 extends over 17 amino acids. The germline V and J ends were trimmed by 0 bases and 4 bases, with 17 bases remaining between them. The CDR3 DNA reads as TGTGCCAGCAGCGTAGCCAACAGCGGGTTTAAGTACAATGAGCAGTTCTTC. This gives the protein CASSVANSGFKYNEQFF.

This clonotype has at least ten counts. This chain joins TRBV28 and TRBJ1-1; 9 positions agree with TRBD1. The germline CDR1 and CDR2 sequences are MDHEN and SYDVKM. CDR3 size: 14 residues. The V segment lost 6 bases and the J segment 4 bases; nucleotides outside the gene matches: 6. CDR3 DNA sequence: TGTGCCAGCAGCCATACAGGGGGCCGCACTGAAGCTTTCTTT. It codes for CASSHTGGRTEAFF.

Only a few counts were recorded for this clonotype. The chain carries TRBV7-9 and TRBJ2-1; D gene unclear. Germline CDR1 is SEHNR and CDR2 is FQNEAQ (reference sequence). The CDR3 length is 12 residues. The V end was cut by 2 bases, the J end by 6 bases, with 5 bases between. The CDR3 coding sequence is TGTGCCAGCAGCTTATCCGGCAATGAGCAGTTCTTC. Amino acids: CASSLSGNEQFF.

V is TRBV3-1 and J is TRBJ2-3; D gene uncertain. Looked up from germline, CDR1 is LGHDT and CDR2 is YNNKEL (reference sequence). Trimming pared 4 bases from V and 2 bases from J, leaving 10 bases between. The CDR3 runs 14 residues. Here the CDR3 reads CASSRSITTDTQYF. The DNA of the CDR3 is TGTGCCAGCAGCCGGAGCATAACCACAGATACGCAGTATTTT.

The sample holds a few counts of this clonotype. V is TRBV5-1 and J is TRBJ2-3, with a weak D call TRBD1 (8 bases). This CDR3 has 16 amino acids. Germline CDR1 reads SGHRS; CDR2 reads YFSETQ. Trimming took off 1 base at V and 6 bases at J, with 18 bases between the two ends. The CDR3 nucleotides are TGCGCCAGCAGCTTGCAAGGACAGGGAGGGGTGGATACGCAGTATTTT. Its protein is CASSLQGQGGVDTQYF.

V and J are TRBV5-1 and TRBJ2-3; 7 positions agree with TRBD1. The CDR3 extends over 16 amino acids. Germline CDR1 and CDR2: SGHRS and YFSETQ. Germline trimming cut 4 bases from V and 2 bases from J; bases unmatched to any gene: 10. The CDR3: CASSQQGESFTDTQYF. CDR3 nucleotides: TGCGCCAGCAGCCAGCAGGGGGAAAGTTTCACAGATACGCAGTATTTT.